This T cell receptor beta chain was sequenced in a study of T cells in Graves' hyperthyroidism and ophthalmopathy (dated by TCRdb to between 2018 and 2021). Looking at the study overall: Peripheral blood samples were taken at initial diagnosis, before any treatment was given. To identify distinguishing TCR V-J signatures, a discovery cohort of around 100 patients was used, comprising 40 to 45 with Graves' ophthalmopathy and about 59 with stable Graves' hyperthyroidism. Prospective prediction of ophthalmopathy was tested in an independent validation cohort of approximately 18 hyperthyroidism patients and 15 to 17 patients who later progressed to ophthalmopathy. The roughly 100 discovery patients were randomly split 7:3 into training and test sets. In over five Graves' hyperthyroidism patients, the study also compared T-cell repertoires from thyroid tissue with T-cell repertoires from blood. Following sampling, methimazole starting at 30 mg daily was given to hyperthyroidism patients, and high-dose intravenous methylprednisolone was given to ophthalmopathy patients. According to the paper, TCR Vbeta CDR3 sequencing was carried out on around 140 peripheral blood samples, which came from 40 to 45 ophthalmopathy, under 80 hyperthyroidism and approximately 17 progressor patients. Broad study findings and their caveats: Sample size was not statistically predetermined, and blinding of investigators to group allocation was not performed. Most expanded thyroid clonotypes (frequency above 0.001) were also detected in blood, a finding suggesting that blood repertoires may reflect thyroid immune responses. A model built on a 13 V-J signature distinguished ophthalmopathy from stable hyperthyroidism, reaching 87.88% sensitivity and around 81% specificity in cross-validation and 80%/75% in testing. In validation, the model predicted progression to ophthalmopathy with 60% to 71% sensitivity and approximately 78% specificity, a median of about six months before onset.

This clonotype was seen repeatedly, ten times or more. Its target antigen remains unknown. It has no much larger one-base neighbor in the sample; base qualities were not kept. There are 16 amino acids in the CDR3, from cysteine to phenylalanine inclusive. The only DNA kept is the CDR3, 48 bases in frame from the first base. CDR1 and CDR2 were assigned from the germline V gene as MDHEN and SYDVKM. The V and J ends are trimmed by 4 bases and 0 bases, leaving 10 bases between them. The TCR beta CDR3 regions were amplified from the RNA transcripts. The first round of RT-PCR for the TCR CDR3 was performed with the HTBI primer set and the Qiagen OneStep RT-PCR kit. A second multiplex PCR round built the libraries, followed by size selection and purification. Sequencing of the libraries was done on an Illumina HiSeq2000 using paired-end 100 bp reads. Turning to the authors' computational methods: SOAPnuke was used to process the raw data, with reads discarded if the reads contained adapters or uncalled bases, had a mean Phred below 15, or lacked an exact constant-primer or identifier match. High-quality paired reads were merged with COPE v1.2.5, and unique nucleotide sequences were defined as clonotypes. MiTCR v1.1 was used to align the clonotypes against IMGT TRBV, TRBD and TRBJ reference segments. The analysis was restricted to V-J combinations with a frequency above 0.0001, which together covered just over 99% of the repertoires. The TCS score was defined as F50 (clonal expansion) divided by E x V (chaos), with BLOSUM62-based TCRdist calculated between CDR3 peptides within each V-J. Welch's t-statistics and random forest reduced around 550 V-J features to 13, which were used in a naive Bayes classifier (R e1071). In-frame beta chains were kept once TCRdb had trimmed the public reads at Q25 with fastp and called clones with MiXCR. One record per CDR3 amino acid sequence lists the most common genes and DNA. TCRdb assigned the V and J calls; the authors' analysis was not used. This sample gives approximately 300,000 distinct CDR3 sequences in total; 16% of them show up just once. The top ten hold roughly 33% of the sample.

Graves' hyperthyroidism was defined as stable when no progression to ophthalmopathy occurred over 18 months of follow-up. Hyperthyroidism patients were newly diagnosed, had a disease duration of under 2 months, and were aged 18 to 65 years. Exclusion was applied to patients with uncontrolled infections, other autoimmune diseases, pregnancy or lactation. Clinical symptoms, serum thyroxine and TRAb, thyroid ultrasound, and orbital computed tomography formed the basis for the diagnoses. Ficoll-Paque density gradient centrifugation was used to isolate PBMCs from around 9.1 ml of fresh peripheral blood. Total RNA was extracted using Trizol reagent, and RNA quality was assessed on an Agilent 2100 Bioanalyzer.

Sequenced: blood. The receptor's source is a man aged 25-45 years with Graves' hyperthyroidism. In this chain, TRBV28 is recombined with TRBJ2-6, and TRBD1 may be the D gene, going by 5 matching bases. The bases are TGTGCCAGCAGTTCCCCAGGGCGCTCTGGGGCCAACGTCCTGACTTTC. The encoded protein is CASSSPGRSGANVLTF.